The 32 T cell receptor beta chains below come from one sample, sequenced in a study of control samples from healthy donors and cancer patients (TCRdb year 2020). Receptor libraries were prepared by the immunoSEQ multiplex PCR assay. TCRdb obtained this table from immuneACCESS and retained in-frame rearrangements with V and J assigned. These tables miss some clones; where compared with another copy, unresolved V genes account for less than half of the shortfall, and the remainder is unexplained. Counted in this sample were roughly 150,000 clones; approximately 93% of them appeared once. 2% to 2.5% of the sample is in the top ten clones. Sequences were obtained from blood. All receptors derive from a man between 50 and 59 years old in good health.

The chain couples TRBV7-9 to TRBJ1-5; weak D call: TRBD1 (5 bases). Trimming pared 4 bases from V and 2 bases from J, leaving 15 bases between. The CDR3 runs to 16 residues. CDR1 and CDR2 (germline): SEHNR, FQNEAQ (reference sequence). CDR3 nucleotide sequence: TGTGCCAGCAGCTCCTCCGGGACTGCGGGCAATCAGCCCCAGCATTTT. Protein: CASSSSGTAGNQPQHF.

The chain employs TRBV2 and TRBJ1-1; D uncertain. The length of the CDR3 is 14 residues. CDR1 is SNHLY and CDR2 is FYNNEI in the germline V gene. Trimming removed 9 bases from V and 1 base from J, with 15 bases in between. The CDR3 sequence is CARQRRLPNTEAFF. The DNA for the CDR3 is TGTGCCAGACAAAGACGGCTACCGAACACTGAAGCTTTCTTT.

The sample holds one count of this clone. The genes are TRBV18 and TRBJ1-1, with D possibly being TRBD1 (6 bases). The CDR3 is made up of 14 amino acids. Germline CDR1 KGHSH, CDR2 LQKENI. V was clipped by 6 bases and J by 1 base, with 12 bases between them. The CDR3 DNA is TGTGCCAGCTCCCCGGACAGCCAGAACACTGAAGCTTTCTTT. It codes for CASSPDSQNTEAFF.

This chain uses TRBV7-9 with TRBJ1-2; 8 nucleotides line up with TRBD1. The V segment lost 4 bases and the J segment 7 bases; nucleotides outside the gene matches: 8. The germline V gene has CDR1 SEHNR and CDR2 FQNEAQ (reference sequence). The CDR3 is 14 amino acids. In DNA form, the CDR3 reads TGTGCCAGCAGCTCCCGACAGGGGCGGCGTGGCTACACCTTC. As protein: CASSSRQGRRGYTF.

The chain recombines TRBV5-1 with TRBJ2-1; the D gene is possibly TRBD1 (6 bases). Per germline, CDR1 SGHRS and CDR2 YFSETQ. The CDR3 is 15 amino acids. V lost 2 bases and J 6 bases, leaving 15 bases between the germline ends. In nucleotides, the CDR3 is TGCGCCAGCAGCTTTACAGGGAATCCCGGCAATGAGCAGTTCTTC. Translated, it gives CASSFTGNPGNEQFF.

The chain has TRBV28 and TRBJ1-2; 12 positions agree with TRBD1. After removal of 4 bases from V and 8 bases from J, the junction contained 8 bases not matched to a gene. CDR1 and CDR2 from the germline V gene are MDHEN and SYDVKM. CDR3 size: 15 residues. This CDR3 is CASSSPGQGAGGYTF. In DNA form, the CDR3 reads TGTGCCAGCAGTTCACCGGGACAGGGGGCTGGGGGCTACACCTTC.

The J gene is TRBJ2-1, the V gene TRBV4-1; 10 nucleotides agree with TRBD2. The V gene end was trimmed by 0 bases and the J gene end by 0 bases; junction bases not matched to a gene: 14. The CDR3 runs to 21 residues. Per germline, CDR1 MGHRA and CDR2 YSYEKL. CDR3 nucleotides: TGCGCCAGCAGCCAAGAATCGGCTAGCGGGAGACCCAGGAGCTCCTACAATGAGCAGTTCTTC. The encoded protein is CASSQESASGRPRSSYNEQFF.

J is TRBJ2-7 and V is TRBV6-5; a possible D gene is TRBD1 (6 bases). Germline V CDR1 and CDR2: MNHEY, SVGAGI. This CDR3 spans 12 amino acids. Trimming removed 6 bases at V and 3 bases at J, with 9 bases between. CDR3 bases: TGTGCCAGCAGGTCACAGGGCTACGAGCAGTACTTC. Translating gives CASRSQGYEQYF.

The chain combines TRBV28 with TRBJ1-6; the D gene is possibly TRBD1 (6 bases). CDR3 length equals 13 residues. Germline V gene data show CDR1 as MDHEN and CDR2 as SYDVKM. The ends were cut back, 2 bases at V and 14 bases at J, with 13 bases in the middle. In DNA, the CDR3 is TGTGCCAGCAGTTTAGTACAGGGCCTGTCCCTCCACTTT. Translated, it gives CASSLVQGLSLHF.

The V call is TRBV7-8, the J call TRBJ2-7, with 15 bases aligning to TRBD2. CDR1 and CDR2 (germline): SGHVS, FQNEAQ. CDR3 length equals 17 residues. The V and J ends lost 5 bases and 6 bases, in that order; junction bases with no gene match: 11. The CDR3 region has the DNA TGTGCCAGCAGCGGGGCGAGGACTAGCGGGAGGGCCGGCGAGCAGTACTTC. It is translated as CASSGARTSGRAGEQYF. The variable domain in full, with the rest retrieved from reference TRBV7-8 and TRBJ2-7, is GAGVSQSPRYKVAKRGQDVALRCDPISGHVSLFWYQQALGQGPEFLTYFQNEAQLDKSGLPSDRFFAERPEGSVSTLKIQRTQQEDSAVYLCASSGARTSGRAGEQYFGPGTRLTVT.

This clone was detected a few times. V and J are TRBV27 and TRBJ1-4, with unresolved D. Germline loops: CDR1 MNHEY, CDR2 SMNVEV (reference sequence). The CDR3 extends over 13 amino acids. Trimming stripped 0 bases from V and 8 bases from J, with 7 bases between. The CDR3 DNA reads as TGTGCCAGCAGTTTATCTGGGTGGGAAAAACTGTTTTTT. This codes for CASSLSGWEKLFF. The entire variable domain, with the rest obtained from reference TRBV27 and TRBJ1-4, is as follows: EAQVTQNPRYLITVTGKKLTVTCSQNMNHEYMSWYRQDPGLGLRQIYYSMNVEVTDKGDVPEGYKVSRKEKRNFPLILESPSPNQTSLYFCASSLSGWEKLFFGSGTQLSVL.

V is TRBV9 and J is TRBJ1-6; 7 nucleotides line up with TRBD1. Germline V gives CDR1 SGDLS, CDR2 YYNGEE. After removal of 4 bases from V and 9 bases from J, the junction contained 4 bases not matched to a gene. The CDR3 length is 13 residues. CDR3 in DNA: TGTGCCAGCAGCACCAGGGGGTCTTCACCCCTCCACTTT. Its protein product is CASSTRGSSPLHF.

This clone was observed a single time. The V and J genes are TRBV27 and TRBJ1-2; D not resolved. The V gene lost 5 bases and the J gene lost 13 bases, with 8 bases spanning the gap. This CDR3 comprises 9 residues. Germline V gene sequence: CDR1 MNHEY, CDR2 SMNVEV (reference sequence). DNA of the CDR3: TGTGCCAGCAGTCCTCCCGTCACCTTC. Translation: CASSPPVTF.

The J gene is TRBJ2-1, the V gene TRBV24-1, with 14 bases lining up with TRBD2. This CDR3 has 15 amino acids. CDR1 and CDR2 from the germline V gene are KGHDR and SFDVKD. The J segment lost 9 bases and the V segment lost 4 bases, leaving 4 bases of the junction unmatched. CDR3 coding DNA: TGTGCCACCAGTGAGGGGACTAGCGGGAGAACTGAGCAGTTCTTC. Its translation: CATSEGTSGRTEQFF.

On this clone: The junction departs from germline at one end; a sequencing error may be responsible. The chain employs TRBV29-1 and TRBJ2-1; D is possibly TRBD1 (6 bases). CDR3 size: 14 residues. CDR1 SQVTM and CDR2 ANQGSEA come from the germline V gene. The chain's CDR3 is CSVEGTLSYNEQFF. The CDR3 region has the DNA TGCAGCGTAGAAGGGACACTCTCCTACAATGAGCAGTTCTTC.

V usage is TRBV28 and J usage is TRBJ2-2; no clear D gene. This CDR3 comprises 12 residues. V lost 8 bases, J lost 5 bases, and 9 bases lay in between. Germline V CDR1 and CDR2: MDHEN, SYDVKM. CDR3 amino acids: CASAAGTGELFF. CDR3 bases: TGTGCCAGCGCTGCCGGTACCGGGGAGCTGTTTTTT.

The table lists this clone with a count of one. The chain joins TRBV5-1 to TRBJ2-5; D is perhaps TRBD1 (5 bases). This CDR3 contains 14 residues. CDR1 is SGHRS, CDR2 YFSETQ, per germline. Between the trimmed V and J ends, which lost 1 base and 5 bases, there was a span of 12 bases. The CDR3 DNA follows: TGCGCCAGCAGCTTGATAACAGGCCTCGAGACCCAGTACTTC. Its translation: CASSLITGLETQYF.

Worth noting for this clone: A much more abundant neighbour one base away suggests this may be a read error. The sample has other DNA sequences that encode this CDR3 too. The V call is TRBV6-6, the J call TRBJ1-5; no clear D. Germline CDR1 is MNHNY and CDR2 is SVGAGI (reference sequence). The CDR3 contains 14 residues. CDR3 nucleotides: TGTGCCAGCAGCGCCTTGGACGGCAATCAGCCTCAGCATTTT. Protein: CASSALDGNQPQHF.

J is TRBJ2-1 and V is TRBV5-1; 11 bases are shared with TRBD2. Trimming took 4 bases from V and 15 from J; bases not matched to a gene: 15. In germline, CDR1 is SGHRS, CDR2 YFSETQ. The length of the CDR3 is 15 residues. CDR3 sequence: CASSPGTSGLLIRFF. Here the CDR3 DNA reads TGCGCCAGCAGCCCCGGGACTAGCGGCCTCCTGATAAGGTTCTTC.

CDR3 loop: CASRGAVVGQPQHF. The CDR3 DNA sequence: TGTGCCAGTAGAGGGGCAGTGGTGGGTCAGCCCCAGCATTTT. This chain connects TRBV19 to TRBJ1-5; D may be TRBD1 (5 bases). Germline-derived CDR1 and CDR2 are LNHDA and SQIVND (reference sequence). CDR3 length: 14 amino acids. Trimming took 6 bases from V and 6 from J, leaving 15 bases between them.

Comment on this clone: The junction departs from the called germline gene at one end, perhaps through a read error. The chain is built from TRBV2 and TRBJ1-1; 11 positions agree with TRBD1. CDR1 SNHLY and CDR2 FYNNEI come from the germline V gene. The CDR3 is made up of 16 amino acids. The DNA of the CDR3 is TGTGCCACCAGTCCGAGGACAGGGGGCTCGTTTACTGAAGCTTTCTTT. Translation: CATSPRTGGSFTEAFF.

This chain connects TRBV19 to TRBJ2-3; D is undetermined. Trimming left V 6 bases short and J 2 bases short, with 6 bases between. Germline lookup yields CDR1 LNHDA and CDR2 SQIVND (reference sequence). The CDR3 is made up of 12 amino acids. The CDR3 is CASSIHTDTQYF. In DNA form, the CDR3 reads TGTGCCAGTAGCATACACACAGATACGCAGTATTTT. Based on the CDR3 plus reference TRBV19 and TRBJ2-3, the full variable domain is DGGITQSPKYLFRKEGQNVTLSCEQNLNHDAMYWYRQDPGQGLRLIYYSQIVNDFQKGDIAEGYSVSREKKESFPLTVTSAQKNPTAFYLCASSIHTDTQYFGPGTRLTVL.

CDR3 amino acids: CASSESLAGDVTAYEQYF. CDR3 sequence (DNA): TGCGCCAGCAGTGAATCACTAGCGGGAGACGTGACCGCCTACGAGCAGTACTTC. The V gene is TRBV10-1, the J gene TRBJ2-7, with 11 bases lining up with TRBD2. CDR1 WNHNN and CDR2 SYGVQD come from the germline V gene (reference sequence). Germline trimming cut 3 bases from V and 2 bases from J; bases unmatched to any gene: 12. This CDR3 comprises 18 residues.

This chain links TRBV28 with TRBJ2-7; no reliable D call. The germline V gene encodes CDR1 MDHEN and CDR2 SYDVKM. The CDR3 loop spans 11 amino acids. V was clipped by 10 bases and J by 3 bases, with 10 bases between them. CDR3 loop: CATTTGYEQYF. The CDR3 DNA sequence: TGTGCCACTACGACTGGCTACGAGCAGTACTTC.

V is TRBV20-1 and J is TRBJ2-1; D gene uncertain. The V gene's germline CDR1 is DFQATT and CDR2 SNEGSKA (reference sequence). Trimming took off 7 bases at V and 7 bases at J, with 8 bases between the two ends. There are 10 residues in the CDR3. The chain's CDR3 is CSVGPNEQFF. The DNA of the CDR3 is TGCAGTGTAGGCCCGAATGAGCAGTTCTTC.

The chain has TRBV2 and TRBJ1-4, with 7 nucleotides matching TRBD1. CDR3 length equals 15 residues. Trimming took 4 bases from V and 3 from J; bases not matched to a gene: 5. Per the germline V gene, CDR1 is SNHLY and CDR2 is FYNNEI. The CDR3 nucleotides read TGTGCCAGCAGTGGGTGGACAGGTTCTAATGAAAAACTGTTTTTT. Amino acid sequence: CASSGWTGSNEKLFF.

The genes are TRBV4-2 and TRBJ1-2; D remains unclear. Germline-derived CDR1 and CDR2 are LGHNA and YNFKEQ. Trimming took off 2 bases at V and 0 bases at J, with 4 bases between the two ends. This CDR3 has 13 amino acids. CDR3 sequence: CASSQSTNYGYTF. The CDR3 nucleotides read TGTGCCAGCAGCCAATCAACTAACTATGGCTACACCTTC.

The rearrangement joins TRBV28 to TRBJ1-2; D is uncertain. CDR3 length equals 13 residues. The V gene lost 3 bases and the J gene lost 0 bases, with 5 bases spanning the gap. Germline V gene data show CDR1 as MDHEN and CDR2 as SYDVKM. CDR3 amino acids: CASSFRANYGYTF. The CDR3 DNA follows: TGTGCCAGCAGTTTTAGAGCTAACTATGGCTACACCTTC.

This chain links TRBV6-5 with TRBJ2-1; TRBD2 matches 8 bases. J was trimmed by 2 bases and V by 8 bases; bases with no gene match: 5. The CDR3 covers 14 residues. In germline, CDR1 is MNHEY, CDR2 SVGAGI. The DNA for the CDR3 is TGTGCCAGCGGTAAGCGGGAGACCTACAATGAGCAGTTCTTC. Encoded protein: CASGKRETYNEQFF.

V usage is TRBV28 and J usage is TRBJ2-1; no reliable D call. V dropped 3 bases and J dropped 5 bases, with 14 bases sitting between them. The length of the CDR3 is 15 residues. Germline V gene lookup returns CDR1 MDHEN and CDR2 SYDVKM. The CDR3 DNA is TGTGCCAGCAGTTTCAATCGCAATGGGGACAATGAGCAGTTCTTC. The encoded protein is CASSFNRNGDNEQFF.

The CDR3 DNA reads as TGTGCCAGCAGCTTACAGGGGAGGGCTAATGAAAAACTGTTTTTT. It codes for CASSLQGRANEKLFF. The J gene is TRBJ1-4, the V gene TRBV11-2; TRBD1 is a possible D gene (6 bases). The germline V and J ends were trimmed by 2 bases and 3 bases, with 10 bases remaining between them. Looked up from germline, CDR1 is SGHAT and CDR2 is FQNNGV. CDR3 length: 15 residues.

This chain uses TRBV12-3 or TRBV12-4 with TRBJ1-6; no clear D. The CDR3 has 13 amino acids. V lost 4 bases and J lost 9, with 10 bases in between. CDR3 bases: TGTGCCAGCAGTTACCCCCCGGGTTCACCCCTCCACTTT. Amino acids: CASSYPPGSPLHF.